This passage covers 21 T cell receptor beta chains from one sample sequenced in a study of T cell responses to AZD1222 COVID-19 vaccine. The protocol was immunoSEQ multiplex PCR, while the TCRdb copy is restricted to in-frame clones and leaves out a portion. The sample shows 100,000 to 150,000 clones, around 90% of them seen only once. Sample: peripheral blood, taken on day 0 of MenACWY control vaccination. The receptor set was obtained from an adult in good health.

This sequence joins TRBV19 and TRBJ1-5; 7 positions agree with TRBD1. Germline V lookup: CDR1 LNHDA, CDR2 SQIVND (reference sequence). The CDR3 spans 14 residues. After removal of 5 bases from V and 3 bases from J, the junction contained 4 bases not matched to a gene. The CDR3 sequence is CASSDRDANQPQHF. CDR3 coding DNA: TGTGCCAGTAGTGACAGGGACGCCAATCAGCCCCAGCATTTT.

This clone has more than one count but fewer than ten. The chain is built from TRBV25-1 and TRBJ2-7; D is unresolved. Trimming took off 3 bases at V and 5 bases at J, with 11 bases between the two ends. Looked up from germline, CDR1 is MGHDK and CDR2 is SYGVNS. The length of the CDR3 is 13 residues. This CDR3 is CASSDPRKNEQYF. CDR3 coding DNA: TGTGCCAGCAGTGATCCTCGGAAGAACGAGCAGTACTTC.

A few counts support this clone. J is TRBJ2-2 and V is TRBV2; maybe TRBD2 (6 bases). Trimming stripped 5 bases from V and 1 base from J, with 11 bases between. The V gene's germline CDR1 is SNHLY and CDR2 FYNNEI. The CDR3 has 15 residues. The CDR3 loop reads CASSSGLLNTGELFF. The CDR3 nucleotides read TGTGCCAGCAGTTCGGGACTTTTGAACACCGGGGAGCTGTTTTTT. The variable domain in full, with the rest retrieved from reference TRBV2 and TRBJ2-2, is EPEVTQTPSHQVTQMGQEVILRCVPISNHLYFYWYRQILGQKVEFLVSFYNNEISEKSEIFDDQFSVERPDGSNFTLKIRSTKLEDSAMYFCASSSGLLNTGELFFGEGSRLTVL.

The table lists this clone with a count of one. This chain uses TRBV6-5 with TRBJ2-7; D possibly corresponds to TRBD1 (5 bases). V was trimmed by 6 bases and J by 1 base, leaving 16 bases between them. Germline V gene lookup returns CDR1 MNHEY and CDR2 SVGAGI. There are 15 residues in the CDR3. CDR3 in amino acids: CASSIGSGPSYEQYF. CDR3 DNA sequence: TGTGCCAGCAGCATCGGCTCAGGGCCATCCTACGAGCAGTACTTC.

The chain's CDR3 is CASSSGPSQETQYF. For the CDR3, the DNA is TGTGCCAGCAGCTCGGGACCATCCCAAGAGACCCAGTACTTC. V usage is TRBV11-3 and J usage is TRBJ2-5; tentatively, D is TRBD1 or TRBD2 (5 bases each). The germline V gene has CDR1 SGHNT and CDR2 YENEEA. CDR3 length: 14 residues. Trimming removed 4 bases at V and 1 base at J, with 10 bases between. Full variable domain (rest looked up from reference TRBV11-3 and TRBJ2-5): EAGVVQSPRYKIIEKKQPVAFWCNPISGHNTLYWYLQNLGQGPELLIRYENEEAVDDSQLPKDRFSAERLKGVDSTLKIQPAELGDSAVYLCASSSGPSQETQYFGPGTRLLVL.

This clone was detected only once. The genes are TRBV3-1 (or the pseudogene TRBV3-2) and TRBJ2-3; no reliable D call. Trimming stripped 1 base from V and 5 bases from J, with 10 bases between. The CDR3 totals 14 residues. CDR1 and CDR2 from the germline V gene are LGHDT and YNNKEL (reference sequence). The CDR3 DNA reads as TGTGCCAGCAGCCAAGGGCGGCCGGGAGATACGCAGTATTTT. It is translated as CASSQGRPGDTQYF.

The V call is TRBV6-6, the J call TRBJ1-2; 7 positions agree with TRBD1. CDR3 size: 16 residues. Trimming removed 6 bases from V and 1 base from J; junction bases left unmatched: 11. Germline V gene lookup returns CDR1 MNHNY and CDR2 SVGAGI (reference sequence). The CDR3 DNA sequence: TGTGCCAGCAGCCTAACCGGGACAGAGGGTAACTATGGCTACACCTTC. It yields the protein CASSLTGTEGNYGYTF.

The chain recombines TRBV24-1 with TRBJ1-5; maybe TRBD1 (6 bases). The germline gives CDR1 KGHDR, CDR2 SFDVKD. Trimming cost V 3 bases and J 2 bases, with 13 bases left between them. This CDR3 is built from 16 residues. CDR3: CATSDRDKTGNQPQHF. The DNA of the CDR3 is TGTGCCACCAGTGATCGGGACAAGACTGGCAATCAGCCCCAGCATTTT.

The genes are TRBV2 and TRBJ2-3; D is tentatively TRBD1 or TRBD2 (5 bases each). In germline, CDR1 is SNHLY, CDR2 FYNNEI. The CDR3 sequence is 15 residues long. V was pared by 2 bases and J by 2 bases, with 11 bases between. The CDR3 DNA is TGTGCCAGCAGTGAAATCGGGGCGATCACAGATACGCAGTATTTT. Protein: CASSEIGAITDTQYF.

This chain connects TRBV18 to TRBJ2-2; TRBD1 matches 7 bases. V shed 2 bases, J shed 1 base, and the junction held 7 bases outside the gene matches. The length of the CDR3 is 17 residues. The germline gives CDR1 KGHSH, CDR2 LQKENI. The CDR3 nucleotides are TGTGCCAGCTCACCAGAACAGGGGAAGGTGAACACCGGGGAGCTGTTTTTT. Its translation: CASSPEQGKVNTGELFF.

The rearrangement links TRBV7-9 to TRBJ1-5; D perhaps matches TRBD1 (5 bases). The V gene lost 1 base and the J gene lost 11 bases, with 18 bases spanning the gap. The CDR3 length is 15 residues. Germline lookup yields CDR1 SEHNR and CDR2 FQNEAQ (reference sequence). The CDR3 DNA sequence: TGTGCCAGCAGCTTAGGCGGTCAGGGACGTGGGGCCCAGCATTTT. Translating it yields CASSLGGQGRGAQHF.

With regard to this clone: Other DNA sequences in the sample encode the same CDR3. This chain joins TRBV9 and TRBJ2-1; 7 bases map to TRBD1. The CDR3 covers 15 residues. V gave up 0 bases and J gave up 5 bases; unmatched junction bases: 5. Germline V gene data show CDR1 as SGDLS and CDR2 as YYNGEE. The CDR3 coding sequence is TGTGCCAGCAGCGTAGCTACCGACAGGGACAATGAGCAGTTCTTC. It translates to CASSVATDRDNEQFF.

The gene calls are TRBV10-3 and TRBJ2-5, with 8 bases that match TRBD1. V trimming: 3 bases; J trimming: 5 bases; junction bases outside the gene matches: 11. CDR1 is ENHRY, CDR2 SYGVKD, per germline. There are 16 residues in the CDR3. CDR3 coding DNA: TGTGCCATCAGTGATGACAGGGGAAAAGAAGGGGAGACCCAGTACTTC. As protein: CAISDDRGKEGETQYF.

V and J are TRBV28 and TRBJ2-1; 14 nucleotides match TRBD2. J gave up 1 base and V 5 bases, and 10 bases lay outside the gene matches. This CDR3 has 19 amino acids. Germline values: CDR1 MDHEN, CDR2 SYDVKM. The CDR3 DNA reads TGTGCCAGCAGTGTGACCGGGACTAGCGGGAGTAGGTCCTACAATGAGCAGTTCTTC. Residues: CASSVTGTSGSRSYNEQFF.

The J gene is TRBJ2-3, the V gene TRBV6-5; D is perhaps TRBD1 (7 bases). The CDR3 extends over 16 amino acids. CDR1 MNHEY and CDR2 SVGAGI come from the germline V gene. Trimming shortened V by 4 bases and J by 0 bases, and 14 bases separated the two germline ends. The CDR3 coding sequence is TGTGCCAGCAGTTTAGAGACAGGGACTAGCACAGATACGCAGTATTTT. It codes for CASSLETGTSTDTQYF.

V gene TRBV11-2 combines with J gene TRBJ1-2, with 8 bases aligning to TRBD1. This CDR3 is built from 14 residues. Germline V gene lookup returns CDR1 SGHAT and CDR2 FQNNGV. The V segment lost 5 bases and the J segment 4 bases; nucleotides outside the gene matches: 6. The CDR3 protein is CASSVQDRGYGYTF. CDR3 coding DNA: TGTGCCAGCAGCGTCCAAGACAGGGGCTATGGCTACACCTTC.

The rearrangement uses TRBV6-5 and TRBJ1-6; 12 nucleotides match TRBD1. Germline CDR1 MNHEY, CDR2 SVGAGI. The CDR3 is 14 amino acids. The junction had 1 base not matched to a gene; V was cut back by 6 bases and J by 7 bases. The CDR3 here is CASRGQGANSPLHF. The CDR3 DNA sequence: TGTGCCAGCAGGGGACAGGGGGCAAATTCACCCCTCCACTTT.

The chain employs TRBV6-5 and TRBJ2-7; TRBD2 matches at 10 bases. This CDR3 spans 15 amino acids. The trim removed 6 bases at V and 0 bases at J, leaving 5 bases unmatched. Germline-derived CDR1 and CDR2 are MNHEY and SVGAGI. The CDR3 protein is CASSPGTSDSYEQYF. The CDR3 region has the DNA TGTGCCAGCAGCCCCGGGACTAGCGACTCCTACGAGCAGTACTTC.

The chain couples TRBV19 to TRBJ2-3; TRBD1 matches 8 bases. The length of the CDR3 is 14 residues. The J segment lost 4 bases and the V segment lost 5 bases, leaving 5 bases of the junction unmatched. The germline CDR1 and CDR2 sequences are LNHDA and SQIVND (reference sequence). This CDR3 reads CASSLGQGADTQYF. In DNA, the CDR3 is TGTGCCAGTAGTCTCGGACAGGGCGCAGATACGCAGTATTTT.

The genes are TRBV15 and TRBJ1-3; unclear D gene. V shed 0 bases and J shed 3 bases, with 9 bases lying between them. This CDR3 contains 15 residues. CDR1 is LNHNV, CDR2 YYDKDF, per germline (reference sequence). CDR3 amino acids: CATSRDRGIGNTIYF. The CDR3 region has the DNA TGTGCCACCAGCAGAGATCGAGGGATTGGAAACACCATATATTTT.

This clone has only one observation. The chain links TRBV10-3 to TRBJ2-5; 9 bases fit TRBD1. The V gene's germline CDR1 is ENHRY and CDR2 SYGVKD. This CDR3 comprises 14 residues. V was pared by 6 bases and J by 1 base, with 3 bases of the junction left unmatched. The CDR3 DNA sequence: TGTGCCATCAGCGGGGGACAGGGCCAAGAGACCCAGTACTTC. It is translated as CAISGGQGQETQYF.